The 4 T cell receptor beta chains below were found in one sample sequenced in a study of T cell responses to AZD1222 COVID-19 vaccine. Assay: immunoSEQ multiplex PCR; the TCRdb copy retains only in-frame clones and omits some. The sample consists of some 150,000 clones, 90% to 95% of them appearing once. This material consisted of peripheral blood, taken on day 0 of AZD1222 vaccination. These receptors were taken from an adult in good health.

The genes are TRBV3-1 (or the pseudogene TRBV3-2) and TRBJ2-2; 8 nucleotides match TRBD1. From germline, CDR1 is LGHDT and CDR2 YNNKEL (reference sequence). CDR3 length: 16 residues. Trimming removed 4 bases from V and 4 bases from J; junction bases left unmatched: 8. The CDR3: CASSPPGTGSTGELFF. Written as DNA, the CDR3 is TGTGCCAGCAGCCCCCCGGGGACAGGCAGCACCGGGGAGCTGTTTTTT.

The rearrangement joins TRBV5-1 to TRBJ2-5; D is perhaps TRBD1 (6 bases). There are 17 residues in the CDR3. Looked up from germline, CDR1 is SGHRS and CDR2 is YFSETQ. V was clipped by 1 base and J by 4 bases, with 20 bases between them. For the CDR3, the DNA is TGCGCCAGCAGCTTGTTTTCGTCAGGGGTCCGCGGAGAGACCCAGTACTTC. Translation: CASSLFSSGVRGETQYF.

The V gene is TRBV5-4, the J gene TRBJ2-1; D gene unclear. Trimming shortened V by 2 bases and J by 2 bases, and 8 bases separated the two germline ends. CDR1 and CDR2 from the germline V gene are SGHNT and YYREEE (reference sequence). The CDR3 runs to 14 residues. The CDR3 DNA is TGTGCCAGCAGCTTAGAAAGGCCCTACAATGAGCAGTTCTTC. It encodes CASSLERPYNEQFF.

The CDR3 nucleotides read TGCGCCAGCAGCCCCCGGGGGGCAAACTATGGCTACACCTTC. Translating gives CASSPRGANYGYTF. The chain couples TRBV5-1 to TRBJ1-2; D possibly corresponds to TRBD1 (6 bases). Per germline, CDR1 SGHRS and CDR2 YFSETQ. The CDR3 sequence is 14 residues long. Trimming removed 4 bases at V and 2 bases at J, with 12 bases between.